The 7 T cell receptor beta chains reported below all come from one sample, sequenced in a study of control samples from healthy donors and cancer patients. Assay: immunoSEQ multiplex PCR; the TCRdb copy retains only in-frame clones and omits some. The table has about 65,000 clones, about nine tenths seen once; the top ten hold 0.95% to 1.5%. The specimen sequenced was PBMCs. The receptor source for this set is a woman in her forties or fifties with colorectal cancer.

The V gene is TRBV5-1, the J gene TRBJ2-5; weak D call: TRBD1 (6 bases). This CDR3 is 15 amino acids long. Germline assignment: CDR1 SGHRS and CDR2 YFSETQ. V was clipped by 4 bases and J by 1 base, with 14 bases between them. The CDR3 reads CASSMNTGSQETQYF. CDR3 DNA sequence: TGCGCCAGCAGCATGAATACAGGGTCCCAAGAGACCCAGTACTTC.

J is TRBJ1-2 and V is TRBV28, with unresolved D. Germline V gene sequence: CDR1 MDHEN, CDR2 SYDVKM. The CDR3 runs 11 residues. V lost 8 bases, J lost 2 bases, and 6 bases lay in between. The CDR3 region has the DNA TGTGCCAGCCGCGAAAACTATGGCTACACCTTC. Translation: CASRENYGYTF.

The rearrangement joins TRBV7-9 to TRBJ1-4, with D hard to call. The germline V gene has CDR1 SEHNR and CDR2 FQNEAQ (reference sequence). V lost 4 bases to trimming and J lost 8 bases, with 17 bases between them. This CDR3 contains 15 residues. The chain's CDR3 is CASSSRGADGEKLFF. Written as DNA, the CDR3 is TGTGCCAGCAGCTCCCGGGGAGCAGACGGGGAAAAACTGTTTTTT.

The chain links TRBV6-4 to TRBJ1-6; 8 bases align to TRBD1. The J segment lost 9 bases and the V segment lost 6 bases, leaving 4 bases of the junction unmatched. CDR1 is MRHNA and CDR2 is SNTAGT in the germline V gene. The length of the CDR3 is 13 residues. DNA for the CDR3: TGTGCCAGCAGACAGGGGGGGGGTTCACCCCTCCACTTT. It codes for CASRQGGGSPLHF.

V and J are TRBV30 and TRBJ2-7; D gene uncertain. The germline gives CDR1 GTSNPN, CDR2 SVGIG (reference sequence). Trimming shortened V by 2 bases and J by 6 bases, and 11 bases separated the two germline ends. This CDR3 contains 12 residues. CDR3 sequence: CAWSRKVGEQYF. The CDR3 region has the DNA TGTGCCTGGAGTCGAAAGGTAGGCGAGCAGTACTTC.

CDR3 in amino acids: CASSIIVETGGNQPQHF. As DNA, the CDR3 is TGTGCCAGTAGTATTATAGTCGAGACAGGGGGCAATCAGCCCCAGCATTTT. The chain couples TRBV19 to TRBJ1-5; 8 bases align to TRBD1. The germline gives CDR1 LNHDA, CDR2 SQIVND (reference sequence). J gave up 2 bases and V 3 bases, and 9 bases lay outside the gene matches. The CDR3 length is 17 residues.

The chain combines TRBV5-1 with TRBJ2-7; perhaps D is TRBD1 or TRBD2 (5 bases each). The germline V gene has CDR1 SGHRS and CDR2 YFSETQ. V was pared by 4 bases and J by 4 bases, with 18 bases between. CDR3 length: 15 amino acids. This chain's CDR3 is CASSTRRDPHYEQYF. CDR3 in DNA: TGCGCCAGCAGCACCCGCCGGGACCCCCATTACGAGCAGTACTTC.